The source of this T cell receptor beta chain is a study of T cells in tumors after PD-1 blockade. In the study overall: Prior checkpoint blockade, systemic immunosuppressant use, or anti-cancer therapy within 4 weeks excluded patients. A subset received ongoing vismodegib 150 mg daily alongside anti-PD-1 therapy. Overall study results and limits: About 41% of tumor TCR clonotypes were also found in blood. Most post-therapy expanded exhausted CD8+ clones were new, undetected before treatment.

In the case of this clone: Its target is not known.

The method was immunoSEQ multiplex PCR; TCRdb's version includes in-frame clones alone and lacks a portion of them. The profile shows fewer than 15,000 clones, under 80% of them singletons. The sample in question was tumor tissue, obtained before anti-PD-1 treatment. This clonotype originated in a human donor with basal cell carcinoma.

The CDR3 loop reads CASSLGATGEVGYTF. The CDR3 region has the DNA TGTGCCAGCAGCTTAGGCGCCACAGGGGAGGTGGGCTACACCTTC. This sequence joins TRBV7-9 and TRBJ1-2, with TRBD1 matching over 7 bases. From germline, CDR1 is SEHNR and CDR2 FQNEAQ (reference sequence). After removal of 1 base from V and 8 bases from J, the junction contained 10 bases not matched to a gene. This CDR3 is built from 15 residues. Using reference TRBV7-9 and TRBJ1-2 for the parts outside the CDR3, the full variable domain is DTGVSQNPRHKITKRGQNVTFRCDPISEHNRLYWYRQTLGQGPEFLTYFQNEAQLEKSRLLSDRFSAERPKGSFSTLEIQRTEQGDSAMYLCASSLGATGEVGYTFGSGTRLTVV.